Described below is a single T cell receptor beta chain sequence and its context. Its antigen is still unknown. This record comes from a study of blood T cells in healthy people across ages. Study outcomes and limitations: Naive CD4+ cell counts and diversity both ran higher in long-lived than in aged donors.

Then a second PCR, running about 7 to 11 cycles, was carried out with a sample-barcoded 5' primer and a J-beta primer mix. In TCRdb, the 5' RACE reads were re-called with MiXCR into one record per CDR3 protein. The repertoire consists of fewer than 2,000,000 distinct CDR3 sequences, with roughly a third occurring once and the leading ten covering roughly 12%. Healthy Caucasian individuals from Russia aged about 6 to 95 were enrolled as donors. The specimen sequenced was blood. The sequence was obtained from a woman aged 25 to 39 in good health.

The CDR3 DNA follows: TGTGCCAGCAGTTTGCCCACGGGACTAGCGGGTGAGCAGTTCTTC. This codes for CASSLPTGLAGEQFF. The chain recombines TRBV12-3 or TRBV12-4 with TRBJ2-1, with 12 bases fitting TRBD2. The CDR3 loop spans 15 amino acids. J gave up 9 bases and V 3 bases, and 6 bases lay outside the gene matches.